One sample yielded the 29 T cell receptor beta chains listed below, sequenced in a study of chemoradiotherapy in HPV16-positive cancers. Some clones are missing from TCRdb's copy, which holds only in-frame ones; the method was immunoSEQ multiplex PCR. Counted here are 13,000 to 15,000 clones, 69% occurring once; the ten biggest clones make up roughly 20%. This specimen was collected from a patient who underwent chemoradiotherapy. The origin of the receptors is a human donor with HPV-associated anogenital cancer.

The chain is built from TRBV27 and TRBJ2-2; no firm D call. With 3 bases removed from V and 4 bases from J, the gap between germline ends came to 9 bases. Germline V gene data show CDR1 as MNHEY and CDR2 as SMNVEV (reference sequence). This CDR3 spans 14 amino acids. CDR3 DNA sequence: TGTGCCAGCAGTTTGGGTCCGTTCACCGGGGAGCTGTTTTTT. Protein: CASSLGPFTGELFF.

The rearrangement links TRBV28 to TRBJ2-3; 7 nucleotides align to TRBD2. The CDR3 spans 16 residues. Per the germline V gene, CDR1 is MDHEN and CDR2 is SYDVKM. The V segment lost 1 base and the J segment 2 bases; nucleotides outside the gene matches: 6. This CDR3 is CASSLSAGQYTDTQYF. The CDR3 nucleotides are TGTGCCAGCAGTTTATCAGCGGGGCAATACACAGATACGCAGTATTTT. Full variable domain (rest looked up from reference TRBV28 and TRBJ2-3): DVKVTQSSRYLVKRTGEKVFLECVQDMDHENMFWYRQDPGLGLRLIYFSYDVKMKEKGDIPEGYSVSREKKERFSLILESASTNQTSMYLCASSLSAGQYTDTQYFGPGTRLTVL.

The chain joins TRBV20-1 to TRBJ2-3; no firm D call. From germline, CDR1 is DFQATT and CDR2 SNEGSKA (reference sequence). The CDR3 totals 11 residues. Trimming left V 6 bases short and J 4 bases short, with 8 bases between. The CDR3, as DNA: TGCAGTGCAAATTCCCCAGATACGCAGTATTTT. Translation gives CSANSPDTQYF.

The rearrangement uses TRBV11-2 and TRBJ2-1; D is undetermined. V was clipped by 5 bases and J by 4 bases, with 12 bases between them. CDR1 is SGHAT, CDR2 FQNNGV, per germline. The CDR3 totals 14 residues. The CDR3 coding sequence is TGTGCCAGCAGCAGGGTGGACGGTTACAATGAGCAGTTCTTC. This gives the protein CASSRVDGYNEQFF.

This clone is hyperexpanded (1% or more) by share. The V gene is TRBV29-1, the J gene TRBJ2-1; D perhaps matches TRBD2 (5 bases). CDR1 is SQVTM, CDR2 ANQGSEA, per germline. The CDR3 covers 14 residues. V lost 5 bases and J 4 bases, leaving 15 bases between the germline ends. This CDR3 reads CSVRRGRIYNEQFF. CDR3 sequence (DNA): TGCAGCGTTCGGAGAGGGCGGATATACAATGAGCAGTTCTTC.

A few counts support this clone. The V call is TRBV9, the J call TRBJ1-4, with D unresolved. Germline V lookup: CDR1 SGDLS, CDR2 YYNGEE. The CDR3 totals 15 residues. V lost 4 bases and J lost 7, with 17 bases in between. CDR3 loop: CASSQPTRESEKLFF. Here the CDR3 DNA reads TGTGCCAGCAGCCAACCCACGAGGGAATCTGAAAAACTGTTTTTT.

This chain links TRBV6-5 with TRBJ1-4; D is perhaps TRBD1 (5 bases). CDR3 length: 14 residues. CDR1 is MNHEY and CDR2 is SVGAGI in the germline V gene. V was shortened by 1 base and J by 8 bases, with 11 bases between the two germline ends. CDR3 coding DNA: TGTGCCAGCAGTTACTTGCAGGGTGGCGAAAAACTGTTTTTT. This gives the protein CASSYLQGGEKLFF.

CDR3 sequence: CASSPGGRGALSGNTIYF. For the CDR3, the DNA is TGTGCCAGCAGCCCTGGGGGCAGGGGAGCCCTCTCTGGAAACACCATATATTTT. The chain links TRBV7-9 to TRBJ1-3, with a weak D call TRBD1 (6 bases). Germline V gene sequence: CDR1 SEHNR, CDR2 FQNEAQ (reference sequence). CDR3 length: 18 residues. The V gene lost 5 bases and the J gene lost 0 bases, with 20 bases spanning the gap.

This clone came up a few times. The CDR3 nucleotides are TGCGCCAGCAGCGAGAATACAGGGGGTGAAGCTTTCTTT. Protein sequence: CASSENTGGEAFF. The rearrangement links TRBV4-1 to TRBJ1-1; 8 bases are a match to TRBD1. V shed 5 bases, J shed 7 bases, and the junction held 6 bases outside the gene matches. This CDR3 is built from 13 residues. Germline V gives CDR1 MGHRA, CDR2 YSYEKL.

This sequence joins TRBV5-5 and TRBJ1-5; D unresolved. Germline-derived CDR1 and CDR2 are SGHKS and YYEKEE (reference sequence). Trimming cost V 2 bases and J 3 bases, with 3 bases left between them. The CDR3 has 12 residues. CDR3 nucleotides: TGTGCCAGCAGCTTACCCAATCAGCCCCAGCATTTT. Residues: CASSLPNQPQHF. Full variable domain (outside the CDR3, taken from reference TRBV5-5 and TRBJ1-5): DAGVTQSPTHLIKTRGQQVTLRCSPISGHKSVSWYQQVLGQGPQFIFQYYEKEERGRGNFPDRFSARQFPNYSSELNVNALLLGDSALYLCASSLPNQPQHFGDGTRLSIL.

This chain joins TRBV5-4 and TRBJ2-4; 8 bases line up with TRBD1. The germline gives CDR1 SGHNT, CDR2 YYREEE (reference sequence). This CDR3 spans 16 amino acids. V shed 4 bases and J 0 bases; nucleotides not matched to a gene: 6. CDR3 DNA sequence: TGTGCCAGCAGCGTGGGACAGGATGTAGCCAAAAACATTCAGTACTTC. Translated: CASSVGQDVAKNIQYF.

V usage is TRBV6-1 and J usage is TRBJ1-2; D possibly corresponds to TRBD1 (5 bases). The germline V gene encodes CDR1 MNHNS and CDR2 SASEGT. The CDR3 is 12 residues long. The V end lost 7 bases, the J end lost 2 bases, and 8 bases lay between the germline ends. CDR3 region: CASTRDNYGYTF. Written as DNA, the CDR3 is TGTGCCAGCACCCGGGACAACTATGGCTACACCTTC.

This clone is medium-sized (0.01 to 0.1%). The rearrangement links TRBV5-4 to TRBJ1-6, with D possibly being TRBD1 (5 bases). V was pared by 3 bases and J by 5 bases, with 9 bases between. The CDR3 runs 14 residues. Looked up from germline, CDR1 is SGHNT and CDR2 is YYREEE (reference sequence). DNA for the CDR3: TGTGCCAGCAGCTGGGGACTGGATAATTCACCCCTCCACTTT. Translated, it gives CASSWGLDNSPLHF.

This clone was found a few times. The chain employs TRBV7-9 and TRBJ2-7; D might be TRBD1 (5 bases). The CDR3 extends over 13 amino acids. V lost 6 bases, J lost 6 bases, and 15 bases lay in between. CDR1 is SEHNR, CDR2 FQNEAQ, per germline (reference sequence). The CDR3 spells CASSLGSGREQYF. CDR3 sequence (DNA): TGTGCCAGCAGTCTAGGTTCAGGGCGCGAGCAGTACTTC.

This sequence joins TRBV4-1 and TRBJ1-1; D ambiguous. Germline-derived CDR1 and CDR2 are MGHRA and YSYEKL. V lost 4 bases to trimming and J lost 1 base, with 19 bases between them. This CDR3 comprises 17 residues. The CDR3 DNA reads TGCGCCAGCAGCCCTAGTCCGGCAGGAGCCGGGAACACTGAAGCTTTCTTT. Translation: CASSPSPAGAGNTEAFF.

This chain joins TRBV30 and TRBJ2-7; D is uncertain. V lost 4 bases, J lost 6 bases, and 13 bases lay in between. The CDR3 sequence is 12 residues long. The germline gives CDR1 GTSNPN, CDR2 SVGIG (reference sequence). This CDR3 is CAWTNRVGEQYF. CDR3 coding DNA: TGTGCCTGGACTAACCGTGTGGGCGAGCAGTACTTC.

The chain links TRBV19 to TRBJ2-1, with 7 positions matching TRBD1. The CDR3 totals 11 residues. The germline gives CDR1 LNHDA, CDR2 SQIVND (reference sequence). Trimming took 9 bases from V and 11 from J; bases not matched to a gene: 7. CDR3 sequence reads: CASLGQYKQFF. The DNA of the CDR3 is TGTGCCAGCCTGGGACAGTATAAGCAGTTCTTC.

This chain connects TRBV5-1 to TRBJ2-7; TRBD1 agrees at 7 bases. The V segment lost 4 bases and the J segment 2 bases; nucleotides outside the gene matches: 3. This CDR3 has 13 amino acids. CDR1 is SGHRS and CDR2 is YFSETQ in the germline V gene. CDR3 nucleotide sequence: TGCGCCAGCAGCAGCACAGGGGCCTACGAGCAGTACTTC. Protein: CASSSTGAYEQYF. Drawing the rest from reference TRBV5-1 and TRBJ2-7, the complete variable domain is KAGVTQTPRYLIKTRGQQVTLSCSPISGHRSVSWYQQTPGQGLQFLFEYFSETQRNKGNFPGRFSGRQFSNSRSEMNVSTLELGDSALYLCASSSTGAYEQYFGPGTRLTVT.

This clone has only one observation. J is TRBJ2-7 and V is TRBV30; no firm D call. The CDR3 is 13 amino acids. Germline CDR1 and CDR2: GTSNPN and SVGIG (reference sequence). The V and J ends lost 0 bases and 2 bases respectively, with 8 bases between them. CDR3 DNA: TGTGCCTGGAGTGTCCAACCGCCCTACGAGCAGTACTTC. Translated: CAWSVQPPYEQYF.

V gene TRBV18 combines with J gene TRBJ1-1, with D tentatively TRBD1 (5 bases). Germline CDR1 is KGHSH and CDR2 is LQKENI. The CDR3 sequence is 15 residues long. Trimming stripped 5 bases from V and 0 bases from J, with 13 bases between. For the CDR3, the DNA is TGTGCCAGCTCATCGAGGGACGGCCTGAACACTGAAGCTTTCTTT. Translating gives CASSSRDGLNTEAFF.

V and J are TRBV9 and TRBJ2-2; a weak D match, TRBD2 (6 bases). V lost 4 bases to trimming and J lost 1 base, with 17 bases between them. Germline V gene lookup returns CDR1 SGDLS and CDR2 YYNGEE. The CDR3 is 17 residues long. DNA of the CDR3: TGTGCCAGCAGCCCGGGGGTCGGACTCTTGAACACCGGGGAGCTGTTTTTT. This translates into CASSPGVGLLNTGELFF.

The chain combines TRBV7-9 with TRBJ1-2, with D possibly being TRBD1 (6 bases). This CDR3 has 12 amino acids. Germline V lookup: CDR1 SEHNR, CDR2 FQNEAQ (reference sequence). Trimming took off 4 bases at V and 11 bases at J, with 14 bases between the two ends. The CDR3 spells CASSSDSLIYTF. CDR3 DNA sequence: TGTGCCAGCAGCTCGGACAGCCTTATATACACCTTC.

This clone has a handful of counts. The chain employs TRBV6-1 and TRBJ1-2; 7 nucleotides align to TRBD1. The CDR3 has 14 amino acids. Germline-derived CDR1 and CDR2 are MNHNS and SASEGT. Unmatched junction bases numbered 4, after V lost 6 bases and J lost 0 bases. CDR3 sequence: CASRGTAANYGYTF. The DNA for the CDR3 is TGTGCCAGCAGGGGGACAGCGGCTAACTATGGCTACACCTTC.

This clone came up a few times. The chain combines TRBV19 with TRBJ1-1; D gene uncertain. V lost 2 bases to trimming and J lost 5 bases, with 9 bases between them. CDR1 and CDR2 from the germline V gene are LNHDA and SQIVND (reference sequence). CDR3 length equals 13 residues. CDR3 residues: CASSISLETEAFF. The CDR3, as DNA: TGTGCCAGTAGTATAAGTCTGGAGACTGAAGCTTTCTTT.

This clone came up once. V and J are TRBV7-2 and TRBJ1-2; D gene unclear. Trimming stripped 5 bases from V and 8 bases from J, with 15 bases between. The CDR3 totals 13 residues. Germline assignment: CDR1 SGHTA and CDR2 FQGNSA. The DNA for the CDR3 is TGTGCCAGCAGCCCAAAGCACCGGGGAGGCTACACCTTC. Translation gives CASSPKHRGGYTF.

This chain uses TRBV18 with TRBJ2-2, with 9 bases that match TRBD1. J lost 4 bases, V lost 4 bases, and 7 bases had no gene match. CDR1 is KGHSH and CDR2 is LQKENI in the germline V gene. The CDR3 is made up of 16 amino acids. In DNA form, the CDR3 reads TGTGCCAGCTCACGATCAGGGACAGGGTTCACCGGGGAGCTGTTTTTT. Its translation: CASSRSGTGFTGELFF.

The chain carries TRBV30 and TRBJ2-2; no definite D call. This CDR3 is built from 13 residues. The germline V gene has CDR1 GTSNPN and CDR2 SVGIG (reference sequence). V shed 4 bases and J shed 2 bases, with 8 bases lying between them. The CDR3 protein is CAWKQLNTGELFF. In nucleotides, the CDR3 is TGTGCCTGGAAACAGCTTAACACCGGGGAGCTGTTTTTT.

This clone was seen more than once but under ten times. V is TRBV5-6 and J is TRBJ2-2, with 11 bases matching TRBD2. This CDR3 is 17 amino acids long. Germline V gene sequence: CDR1 SGHDT, CDR2 YYEEEE. With 2 bases clipped from V and 2 bases from J, the junction kept 5 bases outside the gene matches. The CDR3 loop reads CASSFTGLAENTGELFF. CDR3 nucleotide sequence: TGTGCCAGCAGCTTTACGGGACTAGCGGAAAACACCGGGGAGCTGTTTTTT.

The V gene is TRBV7-9, the J gene TRBJ2-2, with a possible D match to TRBD2 (5 bases). Trimming shortened V by 5 bases and J by 5 bases, and 12 bases separated the two germline ends. The CDR3 is made up of 14 amino acids. The germline V gene encodes CDR1 SEHNR and CDR2 FQNEAQ (reference sequence). The CDR3 spells CASSVGSGTGELFF. DNA of the CDR3: TGTGCCAGCAGCGTAGGGTCGGGAACCGGGGAGCTGTTTTTT.